This T cell receptor beta chain was observed in a study of CD8+CD57+ T cells in acquired aplastic anemia. Whole-study results and caveats: Patients and controls were not found to differ significantly in CD8+ Simpson's diversity. Diversity was reduced in patient CD8+CD57+ cells relative to total CD4+ and CD8+ pools.

Whoever was chosen for sequencing had shown CD8+CD57+ cell expansion by flow cytometry. Blood samples were obtained from patients who had received no prior therapy. CDR1 is MNHEY and CDR2 is SVGAGI in the germline V gene. Trimming pared 6 bases from V and 3 bases from J, leaving 12 bases between. The CDR3 covers 14 residues. CDR3 and TCR beta VDJ profiling relied on a genomic DNA template. TCRdb re-analysed the reads in MiXCR, keeping a single row per CDR3 protein. This sample has roughly 20,000 distinct CDR3 sequences, with less than 40% found just once. Comment on this clonotype: The antigen is unknown.

The genes are TRBV6-5 and TRBJ2-1; D might be TRBD2 (6 bases). This receptor was taken from a human donor with aplastic anemia. Material for sequencing was CD8+CD57+ T cells sorted from PBMCs. Subset indicated: bead-enriched CD8+CD57+ effector memory T cells from SAA patients. The DNA of the CDR3 is TGTGCCAGCAGCTTACGGGAGATCTACAATGAGCAGTTCTTC. It codes for CASSLREIYNEQFF.